One and the same sample provided the 28 T cell receptor beta chains below, sequenced in a study of shared clonotypes between healthy human individuals. Sequencing used immunoSEQ multiplex PCR; TCRdb keeps in-frame clones, though not all of them. Of about 1.9 million clones in the sample, roughly 93% were seen once. As defined, naive CD8 cells were CD45RO-negative and positively selected for CCR7, with terminally differentiated effector memory CD45RA+ cells excluded. Source material: naive CD8+ T cells from PBMCs. These receptors were obtained from a man younger than 35 in good health. Some clones in this sample may be carry-over from other donors' samples.

The chain combines TRBV15 with TRBJ2-7; 11 bases are shared with TRBD1. Per germline, CDR1 LNHNV and CDR2 YYDKDF (reference sequence). There are 19 residues in the CDR3. Trimming took 3 bases from V and 5 from J; bases not matched to a gene: 18. CDR3 protein: CATSSTLDRGRSFSHEQYF. CDR3 DNA sequence: TGTGCCACCAGCAGCACGTTGGACAGGGGGCGATCTTTTTCACACGAGCAGTACTTC.

As to this clone: Distinct nucleotide sequences in the sample also encode this CDR3. V and J are TRBV27 and TRBJ1-1; D possibly corresponds to TRBD1 (5 bases). The germline V gene encodes CDR1 MNHEY and CDR2 SMNVEV (reference sequence). This CDR3 region has 14 residues. Between the trimmed V and J ends, which lost 6 bases and 0 bases, there was a span of 11 bases. CDR3 sequence: CASSFGGMNTEAFF. As DNA, the CDR3 is TGTGCCAGCAGCTTTGGGGGGATGAACACTGAAGCTTTCTTT.

V gene TRBV6-6 combines with J gene TRBJ1-1; 8 bases are shared with TRBD1. This CDR3 is built from 14 residues. V trimming: 6 bases; J trimming: 3 bases; junction bases outside the gene matches: 6. Germline CDR1 reads MNHNY; CDR2 reads SVGAGI (reference sequence). DNA of the CDR3: TGTGCCAGCAGGCACGACAGGGGAGACACTGAAGCTTTCTTT. It is translated as CASRHDRGDTEAFF.

The chain couples TRBV6-5 to TRBJ1-5; D call uncertain. The CDR3 is 13 residues long. With 5 bases removed from V and 7 bases from J, the gap between germline ends came to 12 bases. Germline V gene sequence: CDR1 MNHEY, CDR2 SVGAGI. The CDR3 region is CASSPGGRQPQHF. The DNA of the CDR3 is TGTGCCAGCAGTCCAGGCGGGAGGCAGCCCCAGCATTTT.

The rearrangement links TRBV19 to TRBJ1-4; 7 bases are shared with TRBD1. The CDR3 length is 16 residues. CDR1 is LNHDA and CDR2 is SQIVND in the germline V gene (reference sequence). J was trimmed by 7 bases and V by 4 bases; bases with no gene match: 12. For the CDR3, the DNA is TGTGCCAGTAGTACGCCAAGAGGGACAGTGGGTGAAAAACTGTTTTTT. This encodes CASSTPRGTVGEKLFF.

The CDR3 nucleotides are TGTGCCAGCAGCCAAGGAAGGGCTAGCGGCCCCGGGGAGCTGTTTTTT. Protein product: CASSQGRASGPGELFF. This chain connects TRBV7-3 to TRBJ2-2, with 7 bases fitting TRBD2. J gave up 6 bases and V 5 bases, and 12 bases lay outside the gene matches. Germline CDR1 is SGHTA and CDR2 is FQGTGA. The CDR3 extends over 16 amino acids.

This clone was picked up one time. The chain recombines TRBV11-1 with TRBJ1-2, with 9 bases lining up with TRBD1. V shed 3 bases, J shed 6 bases, and the junction held 8 bases outside the gene matches. The CDR3 length is 15 residues. Germline assignment: CDR1 SGHAT and CDR2 FQDESV (reference sequence). This CDR3 is CASSLGGQGGHGYTF. CDR3 sequence (DNA): TGTGCCAGCAGCTTGGGGGGACAGGGCGGACATGGCTACACCTTC.

V is TRBV7-6 and J is TRBJ2-3; D is unclear. Germline V CDR1 and CDR2: SGHVS, FNYEAQ. There are 16 residues in the CDR3. Trimming took 0 bases from V and 0 from J, leaving 10 bases between them. DNA of the CDR3: TGTGCCAGCAGCTTAGCCCCGGAAACTAGCACAGATACGCAGTATTTT. Amino acid sequence: CASSLAPETSTDTQYF.

The chain uses TRBV14 and TRBJ2-5; 7 bases are shared with TRBD2. With 1 base clipped from V and 5 bases from J, the junction kept 4 bases outside the gene matches. The length of the CDR3 is 14 residues. CDR1 SGHDN and CDR2 FVKESK come from the germline V gene. CDR3 protein: CASSQGLRGETQYF. The CDR3 DNA follows: TGTGCCAGCAGCCAAGGTTTGCGGGGGGAGACCCAGTACTTC. Full variable domain (remainder filled in from reference TRBV14 and TRBJ2-5): EAGVTQFPSHSVIEKGQTVTLRCDPISGHDNLYWYRRVMGKEIKFLLHFVKESKQDESGMPNNRFLAERTGGTYSTLKVQPAELEDSGVYFCASSQGLRGETQYFGPGTRLLVL.

J is TRBJ2-5 and V is TRBV28; tentatively, D is TRBD2 (6 bases). V lost 3 bases to trimming and J lost 2 bases, with 16 bases between them. There are 16 residues in the CDR3. Germline values: CDR1 MDHEN, CDR2 SYDVKM. The CDR3 nucleotides are TGTGCCAGCAGTTTTAATTTAGCGGCCTCACAAGAGACCCAGTACTTC. This encodes CASSFNLAASQETQYF. Complete variable domain (other parts from reference TRBV28 and TRBJ2-5): DVKVTQSSRYLVKRTGEKVFLECVQDMDHENMFWYRQDPGLGLRLIYFSYDVKMKEKGDIPEGYSVSREKKERFSLILESASTNQTSMYLCASSFNLAASQETQYFGPGTRLLVL.

The chain employs TRBV4-3 and TRBJ2-1; D is uncertain. Deletions cut 4 bases from V and 6 bases from J, with 10 bases between. The germline CDR1 and CDR2 sequences are LGHNA and YSLEER. The CDR3 is made up of 13 amino acids. This CDR3 reads CASSPKLVNEQFF. The CDR3 nucleotides are TGCGCCAGCAGCCCCAAACTCGTCAATGAGCAGTTCTTC.

The chain has TRBV15 and TRBJ2-2, with TRBD1 matching 7 bases. CDR1 and CDR2 from the germline V gene are LNHNV and YYDKDF (reference sequence). This CDR3 is 17 amino acids long. V shed 2 bases and J 3 bases; nucleotides not matched to a gene: 9. This chain's CDR3 is CATSRKKGAPDTGELFF. DNA for the CDR3: TGTGCCACCAGCAGAAAAAAGGGGGCGCCGGACACCGGGGAGCTGTTTTTT.

This clone was seen just once. The rearrangement uses TRBV5-1 and TRBJ2-4, with 8 bases identical to TRBD1. The CDR3 consists of 15 residues. Looked up from germline, CDR1 is SGHRS and CDR2 is YFSETQ. The V gene end was trimmed by 0 bases and the J gene end by 5 bases; junction bases not matched to a gene: 4. CDR3 sequence reads: CASSLGQGAQNIQYF. Written as DNA, the CDR3 is TGCGCCAGCAGCTTGGGGCAGGGGGCACAAAACATTCAGTACTTC. Using reference TRBV5-1 and TRBJ2-4 for the parts outside the CDR3, the full variable domain is KAGVTQTPRYLIKTRGQQVTLSCSPISGHRSVSWYQQTPGQGLQFLFEYFSETQRNKGNFPGRFSGRQFSNSRSEMNVSTLELGDSALYLCASSLGQGAQNIQYFGAGTRLSVL.

This clone was observed a single time. The J gene is TRBJ2-3, the V gene TRBV4-1, with 8 bases lining up with TRBD2. Germline V lookup: CDR1 MGHRA, CDR2 YSYEKL. The CDR3 is 16 amino acids. Trimming cost V 1 base and J 1 base; bases outside gene matches: 4. The DNA of the CDR3 is TGCGCCAGCAGCCAAGTGACGCGGGAGGGCACAGATACGCAGTATTTT. Protein: CASSQVTREGTDTQYF.

Note on this clone: In the same sample, other DNA sequences code for this CDR3. The gene calls are TRBV27 and TRBJ2-7; possible D gene TRBD2, 5 bases. The CDR3 runs 13 residues. V shed 5 bases and J shed 0 bases, with 8 bases lying between them. Germline CDR1 and CDR2: MNHEY and SMNVEV (reference sequence). In DNA form, the CDR3 reads TGTGCCAGCAGTCCGAGGGTCTCCTACGAGCAGTACTTC. It yields the protein CASSPRVSYEQYF.

The V and J genes are TRBV13 and TRBJ2-1; 8 bases line up with TRBD2. The CDR3 consists of 15 residues. The germline gives CDR1 PRHDT, CDR2 FYEKMQ (reference sequence). Trimming cost V 5 bases and J 9 bases; bases outside gene matches: 12. CDR3 in DNA: TGTGCCAGCAGCCAGGGACTAGTGGGTTTTGGTGAGCAGTTCTTC. This gives the protein CASSQGLVGFGEQFF.

V is TRBV29-1 and J is TRBJ2-5; 7 nucleotides match TRBD1. The CDR3 loop spans 16 amino acids. V lost 6 bases and J lost 4; bases outside the gene matches: 17. Germline assignment: CDR1 SQVTM and CDR2 ANQGSEA. The CDR3 DNA follows: TGCAGCGTATTGTCATACGACAGGGCGTCCCGAGAGACCCAGTACTTC. It specifies CSVLSYDRASRETQYF.

The chain links TRBV27 to TRBJ2-3, with 7 bases lining up with TRBD2. V lost 6 bases, J lost 4 bases, and 16 bases stayed unmatched. The CDR3 length is 17 residues. Per germline, CDR1 MNHEY and CDR2 SMNVEV (reference sequence). The DNA of the CDR3 is TGTGCCAGCAGCCTGTACTCTAGGGCGGGAGTCTCAGATACGCAGTATTTT. The encoded protein is CASSLYSRAGVSDTQYF.

The chain couples TRBV5-4 to TRBJ2-7; no clear D. Germline CDR1 reads SGHNT; CDR2 reads YYREEE (reference sequence). V gave up 9 bases and J gave up 2 bases, with 18 bases separating them. The CDR3 sequence is 14 residues long. The CDR3 is CATSPTGGTYEQYF. CDR3 coding DNA: TGTGCCACCTCCCCGACGGGCGGAACCTACGAGCAGTACTTC.

This clone was seen a few times. This chain links TRBV2 with TRBJ1-1; possibly TRBD1 for D (6 bases). Germline CDR1 SNHLY, CDR2 FYNNEI. CDR3 length: 14 amino acids. V was shortened by 4 bases and J by 6 bases, with 15 bases between the two germline ends. CDR3 nucleotide sequence: TGTGCCAGCAGTGGAATTGACAGGATAGCTGAAGCTTTCTTT. Its protein is CASSGIDRIAEAFF.

The sample holds a few counts of this clone. Other DNA sequences of this sample code for an identical CDR3. The chain uses TRBV27 and TRBJ1-1; perhaps TRBD1 as D (5 bases). V lost 3 bases and J lost 4, with 12 bases in between. The CDR3 totals 14 residues. Looked up from germline, CDR1 is MNHEY and CDR2 is SMNVEV (reference sequence). The CDR3 is CASSFGGAGTEAFF. The CDR3, as DNA: TGTGCCAGCAGTTTCGGCGGGGCCGGCACTGAAGCTTTCTTT.

The rearrangement joins TRBV2 to TRBJ2-1; D is unresolved. The V gene's germline CDR1 is SNHLY and CDR2 FYNNEI. Trimming cost V 2 bases and J 6 bases, with 8 bases left between them. This CDR3 is built from 13 residues. The CDR3 region is CASSEYHLNEQFF. The CDR3 coding sequence is TGTGCCAGCAGTGAATATCACCTCAATGAGCAGTTCTTC.

The chain joins TRBV5-5 to TRBJ2-7; 8 bases are a match to TRBD1. The CDR3 loop spans 14 amino acids. Germline V gene data show CDR1 as SGHKS and CDR2 as YYEKEE (reference sequence). V lost 3 bases, J lost 3 bases, and 5 bases stayed unmatched. The CDR3 sequence is CASSYGQGGYEQYF. In nucleotides, the CDR3 is TGTGCCAGCAGCTACGGACAGGGTGGCTACGAGCAGTACTTC.

The rearrangement joins TRBV28 to TRBJ2-3; 8 bases agree with TRBD1. This CDR3 has 18 amino acids. V gave up 2 bases and J gave up 2 bases; unmatched junction bases: 12. In germline, CDR1 is MDHEN, CDR2 SYDVKM. For the CDR3, the DNA is TGTGCCAGCAGTTTAAGCCCCCCCAAGGACAGGGACACAGATACGCAGTATTTT. Residues: CASSLSPPKDRDTDTQYF.

Of note for this clone: Other DNA sequences within the sample encode an identical CDR3. The chain recombines TRBV6-5 with TRBJ2-1, with 12 bases matching TRBD1. With V trimmed by 5 bases and J by 4 bases, 3 bases remained unmatched. The germline gives CDR1 MNHEY, CDR2 SVGAGI. This CDR3 has 15 amino acids. The CDR3 sequence: CASSPGQGAYNEQFF. The CDR3 bases are TGTGCCAGCAGTCCGGGACAGGGGGCTTACAATGAGCAGTTCTTC.

The rearrangement uses TRBV20-1 and TRBJ2-1; no reliable D call. Per germline, CDR1 DFQATT and CDR2 SNEGSKA (reference sequence). Deletions cut 5 bases from V and 6 bases from J, with 5 bases between. The CDR3 has 10 residues. CDR3 DNA sequence: TGCAGTGCTTACCCCAATGAGCAGTTCTTC. Its translation is CSAYPNEQFF.

The gene calls are TRBV9 and TRBJ2-5; perhaps D is TRBD1 or TRBD2 (5 bases each). Trimming took off 3 bases at V and 4 bases at J, with 13 bases between the two ends. The CDR3 loop spans 14 amino acids. Germline V CDR1 and CDR2: SGDLS, YYNGEE. CDR3 residues: CASSAGLRGETQYF. For the CDR3, the DNA is TGTGCCAGCAGCGCGGGATTGAGGGGAGAGACCCAGTACTTC. Full variable domain (missing parts from reference TRBV9 and TRBJ2-5): DSGVTQTPKHLITATGQRVTLRCSPRSGDLSVYWYQQSLDQGLQFLIQYYNGEERAKGNILERFSAQQFPDLHSELNLSSLELGDSALYFCASSAGLRGETQYFGPGTRLLVL.

V is TRBV6-1 and J is TRBJ2-7; D is perhaps TRBD1 (5 bases). The CDR3 loop spans 15 amino acids. In germline, CDR1 is MNHNS, CDR2 SASEGT. V was shortened by 6 bases and J by 1 base, with 16 bases between the two germline ends. The CDR3 DNA sequence: TGTGCCAGCAGCTGGGCGGCAGGGCCGTCCTACGAGCAGTACTTC. It codes for CASSWAAGPSYEQYF.